This entry features one TCR beta chain sequence. Its target is unknown. The sample belongs to a study of T cell responses to AZD1222 COVID-19 vaccine. TCRdb keeps only in-frame clones here, not all; method: immunoSEQ multiplex PCR. The repertoire has about 120,000 clones, around 90% of them found once; the top ten carry 7% to 8.5%. Study-wide points: Mostly white British, mostly female donors; authors suggested clonal diversity may be underestimated.

The ends were cut back, 3 bases at V and 2 bases at J, with 11 bases in the middle. This CDR3 has 14 residues. Per the germline V gene, CDR1 is MGHRA and CDR2 is YSYEKL. The sequence came from an adult in good health. The chain is built from TRBV4-1 and TRBJ2-7, with no clear D. The source was peripheral blood, collected on day 0 of AZD1222 vaccination. As DNA, the CDR3 is TGCGCCAGCAGCCACCAGGTCGGGCCCTACGAGCAGTACTTC. Translation gives CASSHQVGPYEQYF.